Listed below are T cell receptor beta chains from one sample, sequenced in a study of control samples from healthy donors and cancer patients. Sequenced by immunoSEQ multiplex PCR; TCRdb stores in-frame clones only, minus some. This sample yields just over 150,000 clones, of which about 93% are seen a single time; over 2% belongs to the top ten. Sequencing was performed on blood. These TCRs come from a man in his fifties in good health. Both conserved end residues are part of each CDR3. D genes are given only for firm matches. The size entry is marked missing in some rows and otherwise reads once, few, many or a size class.

CDR3aa: CASSQVASPNTGELFF
CDR3nt: TGTGCCAGCAGCCAAGTGGCTAGCCCAAACACCGGGGAGCTGTTTTTT
abundance: .
d_gene: .
j_gene: TRBJ2-2
v_gene: TRBV3-1/TRBV3-2

CDR3aa: CAIRSGQWAHIMNTEAFF
CDR3nt: TGTGCCATCAGATCGGGACAGTGGGCGCACATCATGAACACTGAAGCTTTCTTT
abundance: .
d_gene: TRBD1
j_gene: TRBJ1-1
v_gene: TRBV10-3

CDR3aa: CASSARSRNTIYF
CDR3nt: TGTGCCAGTAGTGCAAGGTCGAGAAACACCATATATTTT
abundance: once
d_gene: .
j_gene: TRBJ1-3
v_gene: TRBV19

CDR3aa: CASSSTRGEQYF
CDR3nt: TGTGCCAGCAGTTCGACCCGCGGCGAGCAGTACTTC
abundance: .
d_gene: .
j_gene: TRBJ2-7
v_gene: TRBV28

CDR3aa: CASSLALRQNSPLHF
CDR3nt: TGTGCCAGCAGCTTAGCCCTTAGACAGAATTCACCCCTCCACTTT
abundance: .
d_gene: .
j_gene: TRBJ1-6
v_gene: TRBV11-2

CDR3aa: CASSVGGQFVYEQYF
CDR3nt: TGTGCCAGCAGCGTAGGGGGACAGTTTGTCTACGAGCAGTACTTC
abundance: .
d_gene: TRBD1
j_gene: TRBJ2-7
v_gene: TRBV9

CDR3aa: CAWSGTGGNQPQHF
CDR3nt: TGTGCCTGGAGTGGGACAGGGGGCAATCAGCCCCAGCATTTT
abundance: .
d_gene: TRBD1
j_gene: TRBJ1-5
v_gene: TRBV30

CDR3aa: CASSPRTSEGTQYF
CDR3nt: TGTGCCAGCAGCCCACGGACTAGCGAAGGGACCCAGTACTTC
abundance: .
d_gene: TRBD2
j_gene: TRBJ2-5
v_gene: TRBV5-6

CDR3aa: CASSLSALGGRDYGYTF
CDR3nt: TGTGCCAGCAGTTTATCCGCCCTAGGGGGCAGGGACTATGGCTACACCTTC
abundance: .
d_gene: TRBD1
j_gene: TRBJ1-2
v_gene: TRBV27

CDR3aa: CASSWERVGNEQFF
CDR3nt: TGTGCCAGCAGTTGGGAGAGGGTAGGCAATGAGCAGTTCTTC
abundance: .
d_gene: .
j_gene: TRBJ2-1
v_gene: TRBV28

CDR3aa: CASTSRVGSYEQYF
CDR3nt: TGTGCCAGCACCTCACGGGTGGGATCCTACGAGCAGTACTTC
abundance: .
d_gene: .
j_gene: TRBJ2-7
v_gene: TRBV2

CDR3aa: CASSYDGQGWAPLHF
CDR3nt: TGTGCCAGCAGTTACGATGGACAGGGGTGGGCACCCCTCCACTTT
abundance: .
d_gene: TRBD1
j_gene: TRBJ1-6
v_gene: TRBV6-5

CDR3aa: CASSPRTSGGGIASTDTQYF
CDR3nt: TGTGCCAGCAGCCCTAGGACTAGCGGGGGGGGGATAGCTAGCACAGATACGCAGTATTTT
abundance: .
d_gene: TRBD2
j_gene: TRBJ2-3
v_gene: TRBV5-4

CDR3aa: CASSILLAGGYNEQFF
CDR3nt: TGTGCCAGTAGTATACTTCTAGCGGGAGGCTACAATGAGCAGTTCTTC
abundance: .
d_gene: TRBD2
j_gene: TRBJ2-1
v_gene: TRBV19

CDR3aa: CASRQQGPGNTIYF
CDR3nt: TGTGCCAGCAGGCAACAGGGTCCTGGAAACACCATATATTTT
abundance: .
d_gene: .
j_gene: TRBJ1-3
v_gene: TRBV6-5

CDR3aa: CASSPGGTSGSFYEQYF
CDR3nt: TGTGCCAGCAGCCCAGGGGGGACTAGCGGGAGTTTTTACGAGCAGTACTTC
abundance: .
d_gene: TRBD2
j_gene: TRBJ2-7
v_gene: TRBV13

CDR3aa: CASSDPGQGRSNTGELFF
CDR3nt: TGTGCCAGCAGTGACCCAGGACAGGGACGATCGAACACCGGGGAGCTGTTTTTT
abundance: .
d_gene: TRBD1
j_gene: TRBJ2-2
v_gene: TRBV25-1

CDR3aa: CASSQLEEGTQYF
CDR3nt: TGTGCCAGCAGCCAACTAGAGGAGGGGACCCAGTACTTC
abundance: .
d_gene: .
j_gene: TRBJ2-5
v_gene: TRBV4-2